This T cell receptor beta chain was identified during a study of blood T cell repertoires in COVID-19. The overall study: Samples of COVID-19 (acute and convalescent) were obtained from the United States, Italy and Spain. Sources were T cells, B-cell-depleted T cells, or PBMCs; the material itself was cDNA or gDNA.

Germline CDR1 and CDR2: LNHDA and SQIVND (reference sequence). The CDR3 extends over 13 amino acids. V gave up 6 bases and J gave up 7 bases, with 15 bases separating them. As handled by the study authors: From reference gene primer amplification, estimates of nucleated cell counts were derived. Repertoires were generated with immunoSEQ multiplex PCR, while TCRdb's copy carries only in-frame clones and drops some. The V and J calls and the clone size are those of that table, but D and trimming were determined from the DNA. This table has 170,000 or so clones, more than 85% appearing once. This clonotype originated in a man in his forties with active or convalescent COVID-19. Input material: peripheral blood. The chain uses TRBV19 and TRBJ1-1; D perhaps matches TRBD1 (6 bases). The CDR3 sequence: CASRTQGLDEAFF. The CDR3 DNA reads TGTGCCAGTAGGACTCAGGGGTTGGATGAAGCTTTCTTT.